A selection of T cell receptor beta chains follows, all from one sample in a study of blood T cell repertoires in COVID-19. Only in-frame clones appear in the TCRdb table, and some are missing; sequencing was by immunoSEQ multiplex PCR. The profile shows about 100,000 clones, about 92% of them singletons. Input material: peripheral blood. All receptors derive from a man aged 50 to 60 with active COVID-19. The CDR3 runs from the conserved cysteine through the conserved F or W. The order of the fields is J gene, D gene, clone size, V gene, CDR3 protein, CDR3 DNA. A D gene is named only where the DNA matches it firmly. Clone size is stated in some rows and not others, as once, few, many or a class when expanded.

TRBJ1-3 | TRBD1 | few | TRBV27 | CASSVEGTGGNTIYF | TGTGCCAGCAGTGTCGAAGGGACAGGGGGGAACACCATATATTTT
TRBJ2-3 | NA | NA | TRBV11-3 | CASSLVRADTQYF | TGTGCCAGCAGCTTGGTTCGGGCAGATACGCAGTATTTT
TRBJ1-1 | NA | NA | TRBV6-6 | CASSYLTQGEAFF | TGTGCCAGCAGTTACTTAACGCAGGGGGAAGCTTTCTTT
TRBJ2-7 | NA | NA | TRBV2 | CASNVLVYSEQYF | TGTGCCAGCAACGTACTAGTTTATAGCGAGCAGTACTTC
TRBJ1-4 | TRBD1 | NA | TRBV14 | CASSQEMFGRGPEKLFF | TGTGCCAGCAGCCAAGAAATGTTCGGCAGGGGGCCTGAAAAACTGTTTTTT
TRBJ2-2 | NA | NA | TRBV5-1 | CASSPQGTGELFF | TGCGCCAGCAGCCCACAGGGAACCGGGGAGCTGTTTTTT
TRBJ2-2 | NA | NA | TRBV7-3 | CASSLRESNTGELFF | TGTGCCAGCAGCCTCAGGGAATCGAACACCGGGGAGCTGTTTTTT
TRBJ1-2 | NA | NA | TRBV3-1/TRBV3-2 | CASSPTARYGYTF | TGTGCCAGCAGCCCGACAGCCCGGTATGGCTACACCTTC
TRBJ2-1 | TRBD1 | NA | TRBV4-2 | CASSQVLGQGYNEQFF | TGTGCCAGCAGCCAAGTCCTCGGACAGGGGTACAATGAGCAGTTCTTC
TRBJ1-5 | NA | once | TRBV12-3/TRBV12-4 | CASSFQNQPQHF | TGTGCCAGCAGTTTTCAGAATCAGCCCCAGCATTTT
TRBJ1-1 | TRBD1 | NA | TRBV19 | CASSKPGQGDTEAFF | TGTGCCAGTAGTAAACCGGGACAGGGTGACACTGAAGCTTTCTTT
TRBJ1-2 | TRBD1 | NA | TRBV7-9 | CASSSGTGSSGYTF | TGTGCCAGCAGCTCGGGGACAGGGAGTAGTGGCTACACCTTC
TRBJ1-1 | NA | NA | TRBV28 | CASALRPEEAFF | TGTGCCAGCGCCCTACGTCCCGAAGAAGCTTTCTTT
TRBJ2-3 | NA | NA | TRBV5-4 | CASSPRRGTVTDTQYF | TGTGCCAGCAGCCCGAGACGCGGGACCGTCACAGATACGCAGTATTTT
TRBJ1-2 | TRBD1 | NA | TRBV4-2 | CASSPTQGEDYGYTF | TGTGCCAGCAGCCCAACTCAGGGGGAAGACTATGGCTACACCTTC
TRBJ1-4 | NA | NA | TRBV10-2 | CASSLDRSRNEKLFF | TGCGCCAGCAGCCTCGACAGGAGCCGCAACGAAAAACTGTTTTTT
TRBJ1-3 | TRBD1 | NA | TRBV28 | CASSRAGTGGLTGNTIYF | TGTGCCAGCAGCAGAGCCGGGACAGGGGGCCTTACTGGAAACACCATATATTTT
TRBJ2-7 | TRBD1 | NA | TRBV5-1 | CASSPGQGIAEQYF | TGCGCCAGCAGCCCCGGACAGGGGATCGCCGAGCAGTACTTC
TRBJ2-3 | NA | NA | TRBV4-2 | CASSQERGPGAQYF | TGTGCCAGCAGCCAAGAAAGGGGTCCTGGGGCGCAGTATTTT
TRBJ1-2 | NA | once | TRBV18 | CASSPPDGAIYGYTF | TGTGCCAGCTCACCACCCGACGGAGCGATCTATGGCTACACCTTC
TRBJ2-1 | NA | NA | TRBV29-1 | CSVGLPHNEQFF | TGCAGCGTTGGTCTCCCTCACAATGAGCAGTTCTTC
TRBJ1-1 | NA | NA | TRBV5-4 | CASSEEGDFREAFF | TGTGCCAGCAGTGAGGAAGGGGACTTCCGTGAAGCTTTCTTT
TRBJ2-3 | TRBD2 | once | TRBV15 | CATSAHRGTSGRASTDTQYF | TGTGCCACCAGCGCTCACCGGGGGACTAGCGGGAGGGCGAGCACAGATACGCAGTATTTT
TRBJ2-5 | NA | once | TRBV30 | CASKEVMETQYF | TGTGCCTCGAAGGAGGTTATGGAGACCCAGTACTTC
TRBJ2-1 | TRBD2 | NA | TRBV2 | CASSGGLYNEQFF | TGTGCCAGCTCCGGGGGGTTATACAATGAGCAGTTCTTC
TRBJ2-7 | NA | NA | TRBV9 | CASSVDTAPYEQYF | TGTGCCAGCAGCGTAGACACAGCCCCCTACGAGCAGTACTTC
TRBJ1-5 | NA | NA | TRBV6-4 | CASSGGNRLYSNQPQHF | TGTGCCAGCAGTGGCGGGAACAGGTTATATAGCAATCAGCCCCAGCATTTT
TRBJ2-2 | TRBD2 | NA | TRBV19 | CASSGRLTGELFF | TGTGCCAGTAGCGGGAGGCTCACCGGGGAGCTGTTTTTT
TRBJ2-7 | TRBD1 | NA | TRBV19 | CASSLYGDRNYEQYF | TGTGCCAGTAGTCTCTATGGGGACAGAAACTACGAGCAGTACTTC
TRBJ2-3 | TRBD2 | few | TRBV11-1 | CASSPSGRAGDTQYF | TGTGCCAGCAGCCCTAGCGGGAGGGCCGGGGATACGCAGTATTTT
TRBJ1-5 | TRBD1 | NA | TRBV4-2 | CASSQTPGQENQPQHF | TGTGCCAGCAGCCAAACGCCGGGACAGGAGAATCAGCCCCAGCATTTT
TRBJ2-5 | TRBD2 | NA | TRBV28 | CASSEASGSKETQYF | TGTGCCAGCAGTGAAGCTAGCGGGAGTAAAGAGACCCAGTACTTC
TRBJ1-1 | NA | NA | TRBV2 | CASSDYYTEAFF | TGTGCCAGCAGTGATTATTACACTGAAGCTTTCTTT
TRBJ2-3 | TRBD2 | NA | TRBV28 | CASNQPGLATTDTQYF | TGTGCCAGCAATCAACCGGGACTAGCGACCACAGATACGCAGTATTTT
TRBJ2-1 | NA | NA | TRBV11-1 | CASSSPQRQAYNEQFF | TGTGCCAGCAGCTCTCCCCAGAGACAGGCTTACAATGAGCAGTTCTTC
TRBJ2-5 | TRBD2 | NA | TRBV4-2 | CASSQDYGSGRGETQYF | TGTGCCAGCAGCCAAGATTATGGTAGCGGGAGGGGGGAGACCCAGTACTTC
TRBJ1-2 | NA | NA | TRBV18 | CASSRQDYGYTF | TGTGCCAGCTCACGACAGGACTATGGCTACACCTTC